The T cell receptor (beta chain) under discussion was sequenced for a study of shared clonotypes between healthy human individuals. The V gene lost 0 bases and the J gene lost 3 bases, with 12 bases spanning the gap. This CDR3 contains 16 residues. CDR1 and CDR2 (germline): LNHNV, YYDKDF (reference sequence). The assay used deep level. Measured with immunoSEQ multiplex PCR; TCRdb has only the in-frame clones, and not every one. The sample has approximately 2,300,000 clones; about nine tenths are singletons. Each sample came from a Caucasian adult donor living in Nashville, Tennessee. It was into CD45RA+ naive and CD45RA-negative memory subsets that the CD4+ cells were split.

The sample comprised naive CD4+ T cells from PBMCs. Subset here: CD45RA+ positively selected. This clonotype was sampled from a man younger than 30 in good health. Some clones in this sample may be carry-over from other donors' samples. The chain carries TRBV15 and TRBJ1-5; no clear D. In nucleotides, the CDR3 is TGTGCCACCAGCAGAGATAGGATGGAGTACAATCAGCCCCAGCATTTT. Amino acids: CATSRDRMEYNQPQHF.